This entry lists 28 T cell receptor beta chains sequenced from one sample in a study of T cells in Graves' hyperthyroidism and ophthalmopathy. Template material for amplifying TCR beta CDR3 regions consisted of RNA transcripts. First-round RT-PCR targeting the TCR CDR3 was performed with the HTBI primer set. MiXCR, applied by TCRdb to the multiplex PCR reads, yields one record per CDR3 protein. The repertoire includes 450,000 to 700,000 distinct CDR3 sequences, 40% to 55% of them detected once, and 19% sits in the top ten. The sample was peripheral blood or thyroid tissue (not recorded which). The receptors shown here come from an adult woman with Graves' disease, either hyperthyroidism or ophthalmopathy (not recorded which).

This clonotype was picked up a small number of times. The rearrangement uses TRBV7-2 and TRBJ2-7; D is unresolved. Germline V gives CDR1 SGHTA, CDR2 FQGNSA. The CDR3 runs to 12 residues. Trimming took off 0 bases at V and 12 bases at J, with 12 bases between the two ends. The CDR3 DNA reads TGTGCCAGCAGCTTAGCGAGCAGCAGCCCGTACTTC. This gives the protein CASSLASSSPYF. The entire variable domain, with the rest obtained from reference TRBV7-2 and TRBJ2-7, is as follows: GAGVSQSPSNKVTEKGKDVELRCDPISGHTALYWYRQSLGQGLEFLIYFQGNSAPDKSGLPSDRFSAERTGGSVSTLTIQRTQQEDSAVYLCASSLASSSPYFGPGTRLTVT.

The chain joins TRBV9 to TRBJ2-7, with D perhaps being TRBD1 or TRBD2 (5 bases each). V shed 3 bases and J shed 3 bases, with 16 bases lying between them. The germline V gene encodes CDR1 SGDLS and CDR2 YYNGEE. The CDR3 sequence is 15 residues long. Here the CDR3 reads CASSGSPGLHYEQYF. CDR3 coding DNA: TGTGCCAGCAGCGGTAGCCCGGGGCTACACTACGAGCAGTACTTC.

This clonotype was detected ten times or more. V and J are TRBV15 and TRBJ1-4; perhaps TRBD1 as D (5 bases). Germline-derived CDR1 and CDR2 are LNHNV and YYDKDF (reference sequence). V was shortened by 2 bases and J by 2 bases, with 6 bases between the two germline ends. The CDR3 covers 14 residues. As DNA, the CDR3 is TGTGCCACCAGCAGACAGGGTACTAATGAAAAACTGTTTTTT. This sequence encodes CATSRQGTNEKLFF.

V usage is TRBV14 and J usage is TRBJ2-7, with D hard to call. Trimming removed 2 bases at V and 3 bases at J, with 14 bases between. CDR1 is SGHDN, CDR2 FVKESK, per germline. The CDR3 extends over 15 amino acids. CDR3: CASSQSDLSNYEQYF. CDR3 coding DNA: TGTGCCAGCAGCCAATCGGACCTTTCGAACTACGAGCAGTACTTC.

There are a few counts of this clonotype. The rearrangement links TRBV20-1 to TRBJ1-1, with TRBD1 as a possible D gene (5 bases). In germline, CDR1 is DFQATT, CDR2 SNEGSKA (reference sequence). This CDR3 spans 14 amino acids. Between the trimmed V and J ends, which lost 3 bases and 6 bases, there was a span of 17 bases. CDR3 coding DNA: TGCAGTGCTAGTCGGCCAGGGTCGGGACCTGAAGCTTTCTTT. It translates to CSASRPGSGPEAFF.

The CDR3 DNA reads TGCAGCGTGGCCCGGGACAGCTACGAGCAGTACTTC. Protein product: CSVARDSYEQYF. J is TRBJ2-7 and V is TRBV29-1; 7 positions match TRBD1. This CDR3 is built from 12 residues. Germline V gives CDR1 SQVTM, CDR2 ANQGSEA. V shed 6 bases and J 3 bases; nucleotides not matched to a gene: 5.

J is TRBJ1-2 and V is TRBV29-1, with TRBD1 identical over 10 bases. CDR1 and CDR2 (germline): SQVTM, ANQGSEA. There are 15 residues in the CDR3. V trimming: 1 base; J trimming: 7 bases; junction bases outside the gene matches: 9. CDR3 DNA sequence: TGCAGCGTTGAAGCCTACGACAGGGGGCCCGGTGGCTACACCTTC. Translating it yields CSVEAYDRGPGGYTF.

This clonotype has a single count. In DNA, the CDR3 is TGTGCCATCAGTGAACGGCAGGGGGGCGTCCCCTACGAGCAGTACTTC. This sequence encodes CAISERQGGVPYEQYF. The chain is built from TRBV10-3 and TRBJ2-7, with a weak D call TRBD1 (7 bases). The CDR3 runs to 16 residues. V dropped 3 bases and J dropped 2 bases, with 17 bases sitting between them. CDR1 is ENHRY, CDR2 SYGVKD, per germline.

The rearrangement joins TRBV19 to TRBJ2-6; D could derive from TRBD1 or TRBD2 (5 bases each). The CDR3 contains 16 residues. Germline CDR1 and CDR2: LNHDA and SQIVND (reference sequence). V was pared by 4 bases and J by 0 bases, with 10 bases between. Written as DNA, the CDR3 is TGTGCCAGTAGTAGGGGGTACGACTCTGGGGCCAACGTCCTGACTTTC. Translation: CASSRGYDSGANVLTF.

A few counts support this clonotype. The chain is built from TRBV20-1 and TRBJ1-5; no firm D call. V lost 4 bases, J lost 1 base, and 17 bases lay in between. This CDR3 is 16 amino acids long. Germline V gene sequence: CDR1 DFQATT, CDR2 SNEGSKA (reference sequence). The CDR3 sequence is CSATPARRSSNQPQHF. For the CDR3, the DNA is TGCAGTGCTACCCCTGCCAGGCGGAGCAGCAATCAGCCCCAGCATTTT.

There are many counts of this clonotype. V and J are TRBV5-1 and TRBJ1-6, with D perhaps TRBD1 (6 bases). CDR1 and CDR2 (germline): SGHRS, YFSETQ. The CDR3 is made up of 15 amino acids. V lost 7 bases, J lost 6 bases, and 17 bases lay in between. The CDR3 sequence: CASRQGLSVNSPLHF. CDR3 in DNA: TGCGCCAGCCGGCAGGGGTTGTCCGTTAATTCACCCCTCCACTTT. The variable domain in full, with the rest retrieved from reference TRBV5-1 and TRBJ1-6, is KAGVTQTPRYLIKTRGQQVTLSCSPISGHRSVSWYQQTPGQGLQFLFEYFSETQRNKGNFPGRFSGRQFSNSRSEMNVSTLELGDSALYLCASRQGLSVNSPLHFGNGTRLTVT.

There are many counts of this clonotype. V gene TRBV19 combines with J gene TRBJ2-7, with D unresolved. CDR1 is LNHDA and CDR2 is SQIVND in the germline V gene (reference sequence). CDR3 length equals 14 residues. The ends were cut back, 3 bases at V and 3 bases at J, with 12 bases in the middle. The CDR3 nucleotides read TGTGCCAGTAGTATTATCGGCCCTAACTACGAGCAGTACTTC. It codes for CASSIIGPNYEQYF.

This clonotype was picked up a small number of times. The chain couples TRBV7-9 to TRBJ1-1; D gene uncertain. The CDR3 covers 14 residues. The V gene lost 1 base and the J gene lost 3 bases, with 9 bases spanning the gap. Per germline, CDR1 SEHNR and CDR2 FQNEAQ (reference sequence). The CDR3 protein is CASSLERAHTEAFF. CDR3 in DNA: TGTGCCAGCAGCTTAGAAAGGGCCCACACTGAAGCTTTCTTT.

In its sample, this clonotype was seen many times. The chain couples TRBV29-1 to TRBJ2-7; D possibly corresponds to TRBD1 (6 bases). This CDR3 has 11 residues. The germline gives CDR1 SQVTM, CDR2 ANQGSEA. Trimming shortened V by 2 bases and J by 6 bases, and 8 bases separated the two germline ends. DNA of the CDR3: TGCAGCGTTGAACGAGGGGGCGAGCAGTACTTC. Translation: CSVERGGEQYF.

The chain combines TRBV20-1 with TRBJ2-7; D might be TRBD2 (5 bases). This CDR3 has 14 amino acids. Per germline, CDR1 DFQATT and CDR2 SNEGSKA (reference sequence). V was cut by 5 bases and J by 3 bases, with 17 bases left in between. CDR3 sequence: CSAQELDGLYEQYF. The CDR3 coding sequence is TGCAGTGCTCAGGAACTAGACGGCCTCTACGAGCAGTACTTC.

CDR3 amino acids: CASSWDQRAEQVGTQYF. As DNA, the CDR3 is TGTGCCAGCAGCTGGGACCAGCGGGCCGAGCAGGTTGGGACCCAGTACTTC. The chain uses TRBV7-2 and TRBJ2-5, with D perhaps TRBD2 (6 bases). Between the trimmed V and J ends, which lost 4 bases and 7 bases, there was a span of 25 bases. Germline V gene lookup returns CDR1 SGHTA and CDR2 FQGNSA. The CDR3 runs 17 residues.

This clonotype was recorded at least ten times. The chain uses TRBV30 and TRBJ1-1; TRBD1 is a possible D gene (5 bases). The length of the CDR3 is 14 residues. Germline V gives CDR1 GTSNPN, CDR2 SVGIG (reference sequence). V lost 0 bases, J lost 1 base, and 9 bases lay in between. CDR3 nucleotide sequence: TGTGCCTGGAGTGTACGGGGGAAGAACACTGAAGCTTTCTTT. Amino acid sequence: CAWSVRGKNTEAFF.

The gene calls are TRBV7-3 and TRBJ2-6, with TRBD2 as a possible D gene (6 bases). The CDR3 extends over 15 amino acids. The germline V and J ends were trimmed by 6 bases and 4 bases, with 13 bases remaining between them. Germline V CDR1 and CDR2: SGHTA, FQGTGA. CDR3 sequence reads: CASSPGTGGANVLTF. CDR3 in DNA: TGTGCCAGCAGTCCCGGGACTGGAGGGGCCAACGTCCTGACTTTC.

This clonotype has ten or more counts. The chain combines TRBV20-1 with TRBJ2-7, with D hard to call. The CDR3 length is 12 residues. Germline assignment: CDR1 DFQATT and CDR2 SNEGSKA (reference sequence). V was cut by 6 bases and J by 2 bases, with 11 bases left in between. This chain's CDR3 is CSAKHRTYEQYF. The CDR3 DNA reads TGCAGTGCCAAACACAGAACCTACGAGCAGTACTTC.

In this sample, this clonotype turned up many times. CDR3 sequence reads: CASSQGTAGEQYF. The CDR3 DNA reads TGCGCCAGCAGCCAGGGGACAGCCGGCGAGCAGTACTTC. The chain joins TRBV5-1 to TRBJ2-7; TRBD1 matches at 7 bases. The CDR3 loop spans 13 amino acids. The germline V gene encodes CDR1 SGHRS and CDR2 YFSETQ. Trimming removed 4 bases from V and 6 bases from J; junction bases left unmatched: 7.

The chain carries TRBV10-2 and TRBJ1-1; 8 positions agree with TRBD1. The junction had 13 bases not matched to a gene; V was cut back by 8 bases and J by 11 bases. The germline CDR1 and CDR2 sequences are WSHSY and SAAADI. The CDR3 sequence is 13 residues long. This CDR3 is CASSDQGADEAFF. The CDR3 nucleotides are TGCGCCAGCTCCGACCAGGGGGCGGACGAGGCTTTCTTT.

This clonotype was seen a handful of times. CDR3 protein: CATSREQYF. CDR3 nucleotide sequence: TGTGCCACCAGCAGAGAGCAGTACTTC. The V and J genes are TRBV15 and TRBJ2-7; D gene uncertain. CDR1 LNHNV and CDR2 YYDKDF come from the germline V gene (reference sequence). This CDR3 contains 9 residues. V was trimmed by 0 bases and J by 9 bases, leaving 0 bases between them.

CDR3 coding DNA: TGTGCCAGTAGTCCCTTGGTAGTTGGGCGGCAAGCTAACTATGGCTACACCTTC. Translated, it gives CASSPLVVGRQANYGYTF. The chain joins TRBV19 to TRBJ1-2; D not certain. Per germline, CDR1 LNHDA and CDR2 SQIVND (reference sequence). Trimming pared 5 bases from V and 0 bases from J, leaving 22 bases between. CDR3 length: 18 residues.

This clonotype was counted at least ten times. The chain has TRBV13 and TRBJ2-7; D might be TRBD2 (5 bases). V lost 3 bases, J lost 6 bases, and 12 bases lay in between. Germline V gene data show CDR1 as PRHDT and CDR2 as FYEKMQ (reference sequence). The CDR3 has 13 amino acids. CDR3 sequence: CASSFAGVGEQYF. CDR3 DNA: TGTGCCAGCAGCTTCGCCGGGGTTGGCGAGCAGTACTTC.

This clonotype was seen at least ten times. The V gene is TRBV2, the J gene TRBJ1-6, with D possibly being TRBD1 (5 bases). From germline, CDR1 is SNHLY and CDR2 FYNNEI. This CDR3 region has 15 residues. V lost 4 bases to trimming and J lost 8 bases, with 15 bases between them. The CDR3 sequence is CASSGGGEGYSPLHF. CDR3 coding DNA: TGTGCCAGCAGTGGCGGAGGGGAAGGGTATTCACCCCTCCACTTT.

This sequence joins TRBV10-3 and TRBJ1-3; no firm D call. CDR1 is ENHRY and CDR2 is SYGVKD in the germline V gene. Trimming cost V 8 bases and J 2 bases, with 10 bases left between them. This CDR3 spans 13 amino acids. The CDR3 nucleotides read TGTGCCATCGCCGAAAATACTGGAAACACCATATATTTT. It translates to CAIAENTGNTIYF.

This clonotype was seen ten or more times. One junction end disagrees with the germline gene, perhaps due to a read error. The V gene is TRBV10-3, the J gene TRBJ1-3; possibly TRBD1 for D (5 bases). CDR3 length: 14 residues. Germline loops: CDR1 ENHRY, CDR2 SYGVKD. The CDR3 DNA reads TGTGCCATCAGTGCCGGGGCCTCTGGAAACACCATATATTTC. It encodes CAISAGASGNTIYF.

In this sample, this clonotype turned up a few times. The V gene is TRBV10-3, the J gene TRBJ1-5; 8 bases are a match to TRBD1. This CDR3 has 15 amino acids. Looked up from germline, CDR1 is ENHRY and CDR2 is SYGVKD. Trimming cost V 3 bases and J 5 bases; bases outside gene matches: 6. Here the CDR3 reads CAISEVTGADQPQHF. The CDR3 DNA follows: TGTGCCATCAGTGAAGTGACAGGGGCTGATCAGCCCCAGCATTTT.